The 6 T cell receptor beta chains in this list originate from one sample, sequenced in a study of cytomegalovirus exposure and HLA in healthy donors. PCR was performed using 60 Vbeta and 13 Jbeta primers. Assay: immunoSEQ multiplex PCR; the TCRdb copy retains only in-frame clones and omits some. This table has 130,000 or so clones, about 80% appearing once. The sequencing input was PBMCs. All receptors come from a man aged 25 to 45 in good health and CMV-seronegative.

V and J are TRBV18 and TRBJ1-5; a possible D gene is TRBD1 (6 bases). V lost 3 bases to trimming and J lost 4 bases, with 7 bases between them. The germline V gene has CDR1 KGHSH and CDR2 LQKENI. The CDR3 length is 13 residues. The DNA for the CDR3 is TGTGCCAGCTCACCGGACAGTAATCAGCCCCAGCATTTT. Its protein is CASSPDSNQPQHF. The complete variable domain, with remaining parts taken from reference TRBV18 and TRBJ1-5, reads NAGVMQNPRHLVRRRGQEARLRCSPMKGHSHVYWYRQLPEEGLKFMVYLQKENIIDESGMPKERFSAEFPKEGPSILRIQQVVRGDSAAYFCASSPDSNQPQHFGDGTRLSIL.

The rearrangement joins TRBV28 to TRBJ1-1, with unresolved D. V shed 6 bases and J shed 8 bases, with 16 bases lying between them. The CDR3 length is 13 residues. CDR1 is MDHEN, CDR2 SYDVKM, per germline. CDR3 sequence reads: CASRPRPQSEAFF. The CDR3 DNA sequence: TGTGCCAGCAGACCGCGGCCGCAGTCAGAAGCTTTCTTT. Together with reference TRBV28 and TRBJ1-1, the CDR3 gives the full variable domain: DVKVTQSSRYLVKRTGEKVFLECVQDMDHENMFWYRQDPGLGLRLIYFSYDVKMKEKGDIPEGYSVSREKKERFSLILESASTNQTSMYLCASRPRPQSEAFFGQGTRLTVV.

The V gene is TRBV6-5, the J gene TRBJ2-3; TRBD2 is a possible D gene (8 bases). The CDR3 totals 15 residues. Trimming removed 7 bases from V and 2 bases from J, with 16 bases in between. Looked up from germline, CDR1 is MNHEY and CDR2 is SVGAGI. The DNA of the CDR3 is TGTGCCAGCAAGGGGGCGGGGGGCCACACAGATACGCAGTATTTT. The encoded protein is CASKGAGGHTDTQYF.

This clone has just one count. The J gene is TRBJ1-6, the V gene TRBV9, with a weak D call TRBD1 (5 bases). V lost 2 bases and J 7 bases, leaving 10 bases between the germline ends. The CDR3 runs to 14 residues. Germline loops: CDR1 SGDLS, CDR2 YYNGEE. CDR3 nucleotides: TGTGCCAGCAGCGTCGGGACTCAAAATTCACCCCTCCACTTT. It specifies CASSVGTQNSPLHF.

The CDR3 DNA reads as TGTGCCAGCAGCCGGGAGGGGGCGGTTGAGCAGTTCTTC. The encoded protein is CASSREGAVEQFF. The rearrangement links TRBV11-3 to TRBJ2-1, with D perhaps matching TRBD2 (8 bases). CDR3 length equals 13 residues. The germline V gene encodes CDR1 SGHNT and CDR2 YENEEA. The V end was cut by 5 bases, the J end by 9 bases, with 14 bases between.

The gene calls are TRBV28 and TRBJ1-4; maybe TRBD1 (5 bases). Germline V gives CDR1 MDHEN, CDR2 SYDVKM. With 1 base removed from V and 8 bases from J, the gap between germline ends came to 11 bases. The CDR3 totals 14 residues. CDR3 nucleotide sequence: TGTGCCAGCAGTTTATCCCAGGGTGTCGAAAAACTGTTTTTT. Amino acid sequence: CASSLSQGVEKLFF.